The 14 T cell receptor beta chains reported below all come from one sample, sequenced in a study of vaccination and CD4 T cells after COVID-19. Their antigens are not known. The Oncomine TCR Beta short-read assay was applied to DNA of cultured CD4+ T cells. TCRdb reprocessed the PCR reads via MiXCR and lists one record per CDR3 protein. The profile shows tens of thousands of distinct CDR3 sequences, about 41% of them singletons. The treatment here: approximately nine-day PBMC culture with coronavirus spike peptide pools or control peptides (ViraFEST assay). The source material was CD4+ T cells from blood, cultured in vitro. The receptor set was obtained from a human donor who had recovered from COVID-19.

The CDR3 sequence is CASSQEGLAGRTGELFF. The CDR3 DNA reads TGCGCCAGCAGCCAAGAAGGACTAGCGGGACGCACCGGGGAGCTGTTTTTT. This chain joins TRBV4-1 and TRBJ2-2, with 12 bases lining up with TRBD2. The CDR3 spans 17 residues. Trimming removed 0 bases from V and 4 bases from J; junction bases left unmatched: 3. Germline CDR1 is MGHRA and CDR2 is YSYEKL.

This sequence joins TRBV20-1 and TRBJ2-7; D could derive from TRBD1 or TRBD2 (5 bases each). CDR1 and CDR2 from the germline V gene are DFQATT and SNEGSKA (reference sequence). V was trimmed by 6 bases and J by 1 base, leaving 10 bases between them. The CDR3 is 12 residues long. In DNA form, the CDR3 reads TGCAGTGCCATGGGGGAATCCTACGAGCAGTACTTC. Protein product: CSAMGESYEQYF.

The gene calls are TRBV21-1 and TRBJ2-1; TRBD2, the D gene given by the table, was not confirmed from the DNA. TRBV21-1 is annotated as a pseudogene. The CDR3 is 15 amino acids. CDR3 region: CASSKRLAERNEQFF. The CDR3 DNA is TGTGCCAGCAGCAAACGGCTAGCGGAGAGAAATGAGCAGTTCTTC.

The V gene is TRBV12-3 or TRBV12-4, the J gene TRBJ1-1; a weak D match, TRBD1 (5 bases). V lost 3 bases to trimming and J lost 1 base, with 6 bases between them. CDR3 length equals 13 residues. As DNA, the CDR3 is TGTGCCAGCAGTTTTGACAGGAACACTGAAGCTTTCTTT. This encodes CASSFDRNTEAFF.

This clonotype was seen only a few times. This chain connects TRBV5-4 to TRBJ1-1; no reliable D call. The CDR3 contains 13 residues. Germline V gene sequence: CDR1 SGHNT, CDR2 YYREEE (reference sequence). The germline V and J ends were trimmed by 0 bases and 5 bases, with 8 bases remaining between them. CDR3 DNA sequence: TGTGCCAGCAGCTTGGCGGTCGAGACTGAAGCTTTCTTT. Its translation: CASSLAVETEAFF.

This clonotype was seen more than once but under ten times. CDR3 in amino acids: CSARRGGGTDTQYF. As DNA, the CDR3 is TGCAGTGCTAGGAGGGGGGGCGGAACAGATACGCAGTATTTT. The J gene is TRBJ2-3, the V gene TRBV20-1; a weak D match, TRBD2 (7 bases). The CDR3 covers 14 residues. Trimming removed 3 bases at V and 3 bases at J, with 13 bases between. Germline CDR1 is DFQATT and CDR2 is SNEGSKA (reference sequence).

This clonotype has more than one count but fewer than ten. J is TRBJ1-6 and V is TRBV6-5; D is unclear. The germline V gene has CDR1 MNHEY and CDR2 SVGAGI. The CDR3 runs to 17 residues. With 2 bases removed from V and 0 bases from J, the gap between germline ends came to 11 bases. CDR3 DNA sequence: TGTGCCAGCAGTTACGGCGAGAGGAGCTCCTATAATTCACCCCTCCACTTT. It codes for CASSYGERSSYNSPLHF.

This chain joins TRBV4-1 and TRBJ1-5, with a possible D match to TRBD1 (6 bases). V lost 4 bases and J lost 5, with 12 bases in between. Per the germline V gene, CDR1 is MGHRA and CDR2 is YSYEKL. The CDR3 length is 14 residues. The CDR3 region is CASSLQGKDQPQHF. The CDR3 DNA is TGCGCCAGCAGCCTACAGGGAAAGGATCAGCCCCAGCATTTT.

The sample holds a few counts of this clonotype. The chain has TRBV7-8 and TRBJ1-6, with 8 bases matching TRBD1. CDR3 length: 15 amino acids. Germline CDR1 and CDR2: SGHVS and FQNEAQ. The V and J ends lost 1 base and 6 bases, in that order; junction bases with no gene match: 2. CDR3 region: CASSLVDRGNSPLHF. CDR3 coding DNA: TGTGCCAGCAGCTTAGTTGACAGGGGTAATTCACCCCTCCACTTT. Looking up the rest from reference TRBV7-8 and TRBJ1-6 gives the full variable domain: GAGVSQSPRYKVAKRGQDVALRCDPISGHVSLFWYQQALGQGPEFLTYFQNEAQLDKSGLPSDRFFAERPEGSVSTLKIQRTQQEDSAVYLCASSLVDRGNSPLHFGNGTRLTVT.

In nucleotides, the CDR3 is TGTGCCAGCAGCCGACAGAGCCGTGAGCAGTTCTTC. Translated: CASSRQSREQFF. The chain joins TRBV11-3 to TRBJ2-1, with D perhaps TRBD1 (5 bases). This CDR3 is built from 12 residues. Per germline, CDR1 SGHNT and CDR2 YENEEA. V lost 5 bases, J lost 9 bases, and 11 bases lay in between.

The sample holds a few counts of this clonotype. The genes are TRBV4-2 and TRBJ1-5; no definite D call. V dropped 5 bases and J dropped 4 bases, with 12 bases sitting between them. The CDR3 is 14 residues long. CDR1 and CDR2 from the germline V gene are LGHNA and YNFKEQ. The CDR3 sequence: CASSMIGPNQPQHF. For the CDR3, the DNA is TGTGCCAGCAGCATGATCGGGCCAAATCAGCCCCAGCATTTT.

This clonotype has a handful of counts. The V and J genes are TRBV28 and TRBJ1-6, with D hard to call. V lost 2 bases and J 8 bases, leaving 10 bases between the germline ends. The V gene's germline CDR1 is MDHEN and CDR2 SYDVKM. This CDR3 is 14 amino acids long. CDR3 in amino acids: CASSLGGWDSPLHF. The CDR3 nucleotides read TGTGCCAGCAGTTTAGGTGGTTGGGATTCACCCCTCCACTTT.

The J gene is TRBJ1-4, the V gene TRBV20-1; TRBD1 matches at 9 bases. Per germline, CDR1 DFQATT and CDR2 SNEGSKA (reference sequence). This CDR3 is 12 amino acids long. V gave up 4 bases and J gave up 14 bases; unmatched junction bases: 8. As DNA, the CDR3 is TGCAGTGCTAATATACGGGACAGGGTGCTGTTTTTT. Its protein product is CSANIRDRVLFF.

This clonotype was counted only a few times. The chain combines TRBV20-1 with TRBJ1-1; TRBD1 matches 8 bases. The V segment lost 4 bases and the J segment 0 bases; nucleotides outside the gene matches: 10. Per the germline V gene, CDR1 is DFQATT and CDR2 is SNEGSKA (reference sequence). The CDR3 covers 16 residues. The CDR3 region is CSAIPGTGGMNTEAFF. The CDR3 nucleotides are TGCAGTGCTATCCCCGGGACAGGTGGGATGAACACTGAAGCTTTCTTT.